Described below is a single T cell receptor (beta chain) sequence and its context. Its antigen target is currently unknown. One end of the junction does not line up with germline, which may come from a read error. This specimen comes from a study of blood T cells in healthy people across ages (dated by TCRdb to 2014 to 2015). Context from the whole study: Template switching captured roughly one uniquely barcoded TCR beta cDNA molecule per two T cells in model experiments. Using deep sequencing normalized with unique cDNA molecular identifiers, the study measured how TCR beta repertoire diversity changes with age. Donors were grouped into four age groups: young (average approximately 15 years), middle-aged (about 40), aged (about 60) and long-lived (approximately 78). To avoid experimental bias, donors of different ages were distributed randomly across sequencing lanes. Using the same blood draw, the study looked at two additional independent replicas of 1 million unique cDNA reads for two donors, one aged 18 to 30 and the other aged 80 or older. General study outcomes and caveats: As age increased, observed TCR beta diversity per million T cells dropped in a roughly linear way, and a significant reduction was already evident by age about 40. Compared with the aged group, more naive CD4+ T cells, fewer expanded clones and increased TCR diversity were shown by the long-lived group, suggesting age selection. Because profiling used bulk unsorted PBMCs, naive and antigen-experienced compartments could not be compared conclusively. Donor CMV infection status was unknown, potentially confounding age-related changes in expanded clonotypes. There was a strong correlation between observed TCR beta diversity and the percentage of naive T cells measured by flow cytometry. Estimates of total diversity based on one million sequenced T cells were considered lower bounds and underestimates.

The receptor library was made with 5' RACE. TCRdb shows the sequencer as Illumina HiSeq 2500. A second PCR of about 7 to 12 cycles was run with a J-beta primer mix and a sample-barcoded 5' primer. A unique molecular identifier was introduced onto each TCR beta cDNA molecule by a template-switch 5' adaptor carrying 12 random nucleotides. Each sample yielded at least 2.5 million CDR3-containing paired-end reads. First-strand cDNA synthesis was performed from all RNA using the Mint cDNA synthesis kit, with priming by a TRBC-specific oligonucleotide. Following uracil-DNA glycosylase treatment, all cDNA underwent a first 18-cycle PCR with the universal primers M1SS and BC2_uni_R. Concerning the study's data processing: Each sample was normalized by randomly selecting 1 million high-quality reads, each carrying a distinct molecular identifier. Instead of being binned into consensus sequences, reads with shared molecular identifiers were discarded. MiTCR, set to a Q25 quality threshold and the strictest error-elimination algorithm, was used for CDR3 identification, clonotype clustering and error correction. A nonparametric unseen species model using Euler transformation provided a lower-bound estimate of total TCR beta diversity. The public reads were reanalyzed by TCRdb: fastp trimming at Q25, MiXCR alignment, in-frame beta chains only. Each entry merges the rows of one CDR3 protein and shows their most common DNA and genes. TCRdb assigned the V and J calls; the authors' analysis was not used. A total of 1,500,000 or so distinct CDR3 sequences appear in this sample, approximately 60% of them only once. The ten largest clones capture roughly 6.3% of the sample.

According to the germline V gene, CDR1 reads SGHRS and CDR2 reads YFSETQ. The CDR3 runs 12 residues from the cysteine to the phenylalanine. The read is trimmed to its CDR3 DNA, 36 bases read in frame from base 1. The approximately 41 donors, aged 6 to 90 years, were systemically healthy Caucasian individuals from Russia. Around 9.7 milliliters of peripheral blood were collected from each donor into EDTA-treated Vacutainer tubes. PBMCs were isolated by Ficoll-Paque density-gradient centrifugation, with at least 6 million obtained per sample. Trizol reagent was used to extract total RNA from the PBMCs, yielding at least 6 micrograms per sample. For every donor, an aliquot of PBMCs went through flow cytometry to measure the percentages of naive CD45RAhigh/CD27high T cells.

This receptor was identified in a young man in good health. The sequenced material came from blood. In this chain, TRBV5-1 is recombined with TRBJ1-2; the D gene cannot be named for sure. The CDR3 protein is CASSLNGNGHTF. In nucleotides, the sequence is TGCGCCAGCAGCTTGAATGGGAATGGCCACACCTTC. The reference TRBV5-1 and TRBJ1-2 proteins fill in what lies around the CDR3, so the full variable domain reads KAGVTQTPRYLIKTRGQQVTLSCSPISGHRSVSWYQQTPGQGLQFLFEYFSETQRNKGNFPGRFSGRQFSNSRSEMNVSTLELGDSALYLCASSLNGNGHTFGSGTRLTVV.